The rows below give T cell receptor beta chains drawn from one sample of a study of blood T cell repertoires in COVID-19. TCRdb keeps only in-frame clones here, not all; method: immunoSEQ multiplex PCR. The sample has about 190,000 clones, around 85% seen once. The sequencing sample was made of peripheral blood. These receptors were taken from a man in his thirties or forties with acute or convalescent COVID-19. CDR3s include the opening cysteine and the closing phenylalanine or tryptophan. The order of the fields is clone size, CDR3 length, J gene, V gene, D gene, CDR3 protein, CDR3 DNA. The D gene is left open where the match is weak. The size of a clone is reported for some rows only, either as once, few or many, or as a class for expanded clones.

>NA|11|TRBJ1-1|TRBV25-1|NA
CASRGAKIAFF
TGTGCCAGCAGAGGGGCCAAGATAGCTTTCTTT
>NA|14|TRBJ2-7|TRBV19|NA
CASSHRERTYEQYF
TGTGCCAGTAGTCACAGGGAGCGTACCTACGAGCAGTACTTC
>once|15|TRBJ1-5|TRBV6-5|NA
CASRAGPLSNQPQHF
TGTGCCAGCAGGGCGGGACCGCTTTCCAATCAGCCCCAGCATTTT
>NA|15|TRBJ1-5|TRBV6-5|NA
CASSILRSGSQPQHF
TGTGCCAGCAGCATCCTGAGATCGGGGTCTCAGCCCCAGCATTTT
>NA|15|TRBJ1-1|TRBV5-1|NA
CASSPGPGRSTEAFF
TGCGCCAGCAGCCCGGGACCGGGGAGGAGTACTGAAGCTTTCTTT
>once|17|TRBJ1-5|TRBV18|TRBD1
CASSSGTVGDSNQPQHF
TGTGCCAGCTCATCGGGGACAGTGGGGGATAGCAATCAGCCCCAGCATTTT
>NA|13|TRBJ2-3|TRBV7-3|NA
CASSLGREYTQYF
TGTGCCAGCAGCTTGGGTCGGGAATATACGCAGTATTTT
>NA|15|TRBJ2-7|TRBV19|TRBD2
CASSIGTSGSYEQYF
TGTGCCAGTAGTATAGGGACTAGCGGGAGTTACGAGCAGTACTTC
>NA|15|TRBJ1-1|TRBV5-8|NA
CASSLEGAGNTEAFF
TGTGCCAGCAGCTTGGAGGGTGCGGGGAACACTGAAGCTTTCTTT
>NA|17|TRBJ1-5|TRBV7-8|NA
CASSQSPANQPGQPQHF
TGTGCCAGCAGCCAAAGCCCGGCCAACCAGCCGGGGCAGCCCCAGCATTTT
>once|13|TRBJ1-5|TRBV6-5|NA
CASGAVVGQPQHF
TGTGCCAGCGGGGCGGTAGTAGGACAGCCCCAGCATTTT
>NA|15|TRBJ2-7|TRBV6-6|TRBD1
CASSLRPRGQDEQYF
TGTGCCAGCAGCCTAAGACCTAGGGGACAGGACGAGCAGTACTTC
>NA|15|TRBJ1-5|TRBV27|NA
CASRDNPGSPQPQHF
TGTGCCAGCAGAGATAATCCAGGGTCCCCTCAGCCCCAGCATTTT
>NA|16|TRBJ2-1|TRBV3-1/TRBV3-2|TRBD2
CASSHGVAGGLNEQFF
TGTGCCAGCAGCCATGGGGTAGCGGGAGGACTCAATGAGCAGTTCTTC
>NA|17|TRBJ1-2|TRBV7-3|NA
CASSPTAARNHNYGYTF
TGTGCCAGCAGCCCCACGGCGGCCCGGAATCATAACTATGGCTACACCTTC
>NA|17|TRBJ2-7|TRBV4-1|TRBD2
CASSQTGLAGGGEEQYF
TGCGCCAGCAGCCAGACTGGACTAGCGGGAGGGGGTGAGGAGCAGTACTTC
>NA|15|TRBJ2-3|TRBV7-3|NA
CASSLTPGGTDTQYF
TGTGCCAGCAGCTTAACCCCGGGAGGCACAGATACGCAGTATTTT
>NA|13|TRBJ1-1|TRBV30|NA
CAWRKQGLAEAFF
TGTGCCTGGAGGAAACAGGGCTTGGCTGAAGCTTTCTTT
>NA|16|TRBJ1-5|TRBV7-8|NA
CASSLASPNSNQPQHF
TGTGCCAGCAGCTTAGCTAGCCCGAATAGCAATCAGCCCCAGCATTTT
>NA|12|TRBJ1-1|TRBV10-1|NA
CASSQGRTEAFF
TGCGCCAGCTCTCAGGGTAGGACTGAAGCTTTCTTT
>NA|14|TRBJ1-1|TRBV19|NA
CASSIMVPGSEAFF
TGTGCCAGTAGTATAATGGTGCCGGGATCAGAAGCTTTCTTT
>NA|18|TRBJ2-4|TRBV3-1/TRBV3-2|TRBD2
CASSPSYLGGLAKNIQYF
TGTGCCAGCAGCCCCAGTTATTTGGGGGGGTTAGCCAAAAACATTCAGTACTTC
>NA|14|TRBJ2-3|TRBV29-1|NA
CSVESPPSTDTQYF
TGCAGCGTTGAATCCCCCCCTTCCACAGATACGCAGTATTTT
>once|15|TRBJ2-3|TRBV7-3|TRBD1
CASSPRQGSTDTQYF
TGTGCCAGCAGCCCCCGACAGGGGAGCACAGATACGCAGTATTTT
>NA|16|TRBJ2-1|TRBV28|TRBD2
CASSPSTSGRGNEQFF
TGTGCCAGCAGTCCATCGACTAGCGGGAGGGGGAATGAGCAGTTCTTC
>once|13|TRBJ2-7|TRBV14|NA
CASSQDLGAEQYF
TGTGCCAGCAGCCAAGATTTAGGGGCCGAGCAGTACTTC
>few|13|TRBJ1-2|TRBV29-1|NA
CSVDKGANYGYTF
TGCAGCGTTGATAAAGGGGCGAACTATGGCTACACCTTC
>NA|15|TRBJ2-1|TRBV7-9|TRBD2
CASRGGAGVYNEQFF
TGTGCCAGCAGGGGCGGGGCGGGAGTATACAATGAGCAGTTCTTC
>NA|18|TRBJ2-3|TRBV28|NA
CASSLVPLYRDSSSTQYF
TGTGCCAGCAGTTTGGTGCCCCTCTACCGGGACTCTTCCAGTACGCAGTATTTT
>NA|14|TRBJ2-7|TRBV30|NA
CAWSTGWFSYEQYF
TGTGCCTGGAGTACAGGGTGGTTTTCGTACGAGCAGTACTTC
>NA|12|TRBJ2-5|TRBV28|NA
CASSGRRETQYF
TGTGCCAGCAGTGGGCGAAGAGAGACCCAGTACTTC
>NA|17|TRBJ2-5|TRBV7-6|NA
CASSLRASAGLQETQYF
TGTGCCAGCAGCTTACGCGCCTCGGCCGGACTCCAAGAGACCCAGTACTTC
>NA|16|TRBJ2-2|TRBV27|TRBD2
CASRKIAGGLTGELFF
TGTGCCAGCAGGAAGATAGCGGGAGGTCTAACCGGGGAGCTGTTTTTT
>NA|17|TRBJ1-2|TRBV9|NA
CASSVSPAGIANYGYTF
TGTGCCAGCAGCGTAAGTCCCGCAGGTATCGCTAACTATGGCTACACCTTC
>NA|14|TRBJ2-2|TRBV30|TRBD1
CAWKRQGNTGELFF
TGTGCCTGGAAAAGACAGGGAAACACCGGGGAGCTGTTTTTT
>NA|16|TRBJ2-1|TRBV7-9|TRBD2
CASSLARTSGGNEQFF
TGTGCCAGCAGCTTAGCCCGGACTAGCGGGGGCAATGAGCAGTTCTTC
>NA|17|TRBJ2-1|TRBV6-4|TRBD2
CASSKFSGTSGGLGQFF
TGTGCCAGCAGCAAATTCTCCGGGACTAGCGGGGGGTTAGGGCAGTTCTTC
>NA|14|TRBJ1-1|TRBV2|NA
CASSVRGGNTEAFF
TGTGCCAGCAGTGTGCGGGGGGGGAACACTGAAGCTTTCTTT
>NA|15|TRBJ2-1|TRBV19|TRBD2
CASSDSGRTYNEQFF
TGTGCCAGTAGTGATTCCGGGAGGACCTACAATGAGCAGTTCTTC
>once|14|TRBJ2-7|TRBV25-1|NA
CASSTGISSYEQYF
TGTGCCAGCAGTACAGGGATTAGCTCCTACGAGCAGTACTTC
>NA|16|TRBJ2-2|TRBV7-9|TRBD1
CASSLFGDRVSGELFF
TGTGCCAGCAGCTTATTCGGGGACAGGGTGTCCGGGGAGCTGTTTTTT
>NA|12|TRBJ1-2|TRBV29-1|TRBD1
CSVDRGRTGYTF
TGCAGCGTAGACAGGGGGCGGACTGGCTACACCTTC
>NA|17|TRBJ2-1|TRBV7-2|TRBD2
CASSRNGAGGPYNEQFF
TGTGCCAGCAGTCGAAACGGCGCGGGGGGGCCTTACAATGAGCAGTTCTTC
>NA|16|TRBJ2-1|TRBV7-9|TRBD2
CASSLAAGGTSDEQFF
TGTGCCAGCAGCTTAGCAGCGGGGGGGACTAGCGATGAGCAGTTCTTC
>NA|15|TRBJ1-2|TRBV19|TRBD1
CASSNSGTGPRGYTF
TGTGCCAGTAGTAACTCTGGGACAGGGCCGCGAGGCTACACCTTC
>few|14|TRBJ2-7|TRBV14|NA
CASSHDIRGYEQYF
TGTGCCAGCAGCCACGATATTCGGGGCTACGAGCAGTACTTC
>NA|14|TRBJ2-7|TRBV27|NA
CASSLEAGKYEQYF
TGTGCCAGCAGTTTAGAGGCAGGGAAATACGAGCAGTACTTC
>NA|13|TRBJ2-5|TRBV11-2|TRBD1
CASSRDRGETQYF
TGTGCCAGCAGCCGGGACAGGGGAGAGACCCAGTACTTC
>NA|15|TRBJ2-1|TRBV5-1|TRBD1
CASSLARGLGDEQFF
TGCGCCAGCAGCTTGGCCAGGGGGTTGGGGGATGAGCAGTTCTTC
>NA|14|TRBJ1-2|TRBV28|NA
CASSLGRGGYGYTF
TGTGCCAGCAGTCTGGGGCGGGGAGGTTACGGCTACACCTTC
>NA|17|TRBJ2-7|TRBV28|NA
CASSLDGVGQGRYEQYF
TGTGCCAGCAGTTTGGACGGAGTGGGGCAGGGGCGGTACGAGCAGTACTTC
>NA|17|TRBJ2-3|TRBV3-1/TRBV3-2|TRBD1
CASSQDWTGGFADTQYF
TGTGCCAGCAGCCAAGATTGGACAGGGGGCTTTGCAGATACGCAGTATTTT
>NA|12|TRBJ1-2|TRBV29-1|TRBD1
CRYTTGFYGYTF
TGCAGGTATACGACAGGGTTCTATGGCTACACCTTC
>NA|14|TRBJ1-2|TRBV30|TRBD1
CASDRERDNYGYTF
TGTGCCAGTGACAGGGAGAGGGATAACTATGGCTACACCTTC
>NA|13|TRBJ2-7|TRBV29-1|TRBD2
CSVVSGGTYEQYF
TGCAGCGTCGTTAGCGGGGGTACCTACGAGCAGTACTTC
>NA|12|TRBJ1-2|TRBV18|NA
CASSRGDYGYTF
TGTGCCAGCTCACGAGGTGACTATGGCTACACCTTC
>NA|15|TRBJ2-7|TRBV5-1|TRBD1
CASSLAGTGGDEQYF
TGCGCCAGCAGCTTAGCCGGGACAGGGGGAGACGAGCAGTACTTC